This T cell receptor (beta chain) came from a study of CD8 T cells in Susac syndrome. When the RNA was reverse transcribed, random hexamers were used with an input of 0.5 to 1 ug. By means of immunoSEQ multiplex PCR, TCR beta CDR3 spanning 54 Vbeta and 13 Jbeta underwent amplification. TCRdb re-analysed the immunoSEQ multiplex PCR reads in MiXCR, keeping a single row per CDR3 protein. The sample contains around 120,000 distinct CDR3 sequences, approximately 94% of which appear only once. The CDR3 totals 13 residues. Trimming left V 5 bases short and J 0 bases short, with 8 bases between. CDR1 SGHTA and CDR2 FQGNSA come from the germline V gene.

Sequenced material: CD4+ T cells from PBMCs. The V gene is TRBV7-2, the J gene TRBJ2-7; D call uncertain. The sequence came from a human donor with multiple sclerosis. CDR3 in amino acids: CASSPDISYEQYF. DNA of the CDR3: TGTGCCAGCAGCCCCGACATCTCCTACGAGCAGTACTTC.